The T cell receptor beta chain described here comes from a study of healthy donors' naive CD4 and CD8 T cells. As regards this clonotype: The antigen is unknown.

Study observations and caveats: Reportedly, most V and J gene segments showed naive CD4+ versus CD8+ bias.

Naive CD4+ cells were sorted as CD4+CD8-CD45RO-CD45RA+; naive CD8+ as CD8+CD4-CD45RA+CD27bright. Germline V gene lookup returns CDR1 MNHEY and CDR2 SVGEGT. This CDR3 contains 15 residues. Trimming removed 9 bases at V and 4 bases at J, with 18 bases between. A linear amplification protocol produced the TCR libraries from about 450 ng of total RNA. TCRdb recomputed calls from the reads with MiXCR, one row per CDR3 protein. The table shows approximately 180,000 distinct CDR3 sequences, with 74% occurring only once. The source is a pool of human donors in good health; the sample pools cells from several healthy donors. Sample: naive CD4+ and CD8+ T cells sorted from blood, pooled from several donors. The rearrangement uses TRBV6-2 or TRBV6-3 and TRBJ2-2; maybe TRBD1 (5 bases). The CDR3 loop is CASRVAGIATGELFF. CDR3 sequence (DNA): TGTGCCAGTAGGGTGGCAGGGATTGCCACCGGGGAGCTGTTTTTT.